This T cell receptor beta chain was identified during a study of blood T cell repertoires in COVID-19. For the study at large: Some COVID-19 samples were acute and others convalescent; all came from the United States, Italy and Spain.

Clones were sequenced by immunoSEQ multiplex PCR, and TCRdb holds only the in-frame ones, with some missing. The top ten hold about 11% of the sample, which has 37,000 or so clones, about 88% seen once. V lost 5 bases and J 3 bases, leaving 13 bases between the germline ends. Looked up from germline, CDR1 is MNHNY and CDR2 is SVGAGI (reference sequence). CDR3 length: 14 residues. The sample taken for sequencing was peripheral blood. The gene calls are TRBV6-6 and TRBJ1-1; the D is unclear. The receptor comes from a man aged 60 to 69 with active COVID-19. CDR3 amino acids: CASSEGEVDTEAFF. CDR3 nucleotides: TGTGCCAGCAGTGAGGGTGAGGTAGACACTGAAGCTTTCTTT.